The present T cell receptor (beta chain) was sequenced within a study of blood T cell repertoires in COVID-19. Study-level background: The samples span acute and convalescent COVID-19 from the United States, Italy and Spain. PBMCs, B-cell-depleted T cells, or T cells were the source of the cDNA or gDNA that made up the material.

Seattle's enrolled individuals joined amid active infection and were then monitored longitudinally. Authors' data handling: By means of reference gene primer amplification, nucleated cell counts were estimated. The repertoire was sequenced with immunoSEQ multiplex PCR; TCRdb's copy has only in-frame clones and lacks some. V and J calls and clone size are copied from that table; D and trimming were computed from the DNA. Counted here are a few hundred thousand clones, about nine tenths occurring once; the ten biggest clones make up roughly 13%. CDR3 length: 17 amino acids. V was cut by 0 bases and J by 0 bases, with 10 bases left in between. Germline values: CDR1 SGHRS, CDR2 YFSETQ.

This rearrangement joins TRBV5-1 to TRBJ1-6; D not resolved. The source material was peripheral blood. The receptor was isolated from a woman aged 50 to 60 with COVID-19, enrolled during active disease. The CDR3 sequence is CASSLGRLSSYNSPLHF. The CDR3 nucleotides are TGCGCCAGCAGCTTGGGCAGGCTGAGCTCCTATAATTCACCCCTCCACTTT.